A few counts support the clone carrying this T cell receptor (beta chain). The target antigen is unknown. Germline V gene sequence: CDR1 GTSNPN, CDR2 SVGIG (reference sequence). The ends lost 0 bases at V and 6 bases at J; junction bases unmatched: 2. The CDR3 sequence is 13 residues long. This specimen belongs to a study of cytomegalovirus exposure and HLA in healthy donors. Overall study findings and caveats: First-cohort TCR clusters were later found to tend to co-occur in the roughly 110 validation repertoires.

Produced via immunoSEQ multiplex PCR; TCRdb's table is partial and in-frame only. The top ten clones hold roughly 1.2% of a sample with approximately 260,000 clones, 75% to 90% of them seen once. Material for sequencing was PBMCs. The chain is built from TRBV30 and TRBJ1-5; 7 nucleotides agree with TRBD1. The origin of this receptor is a woman aged 25 to 39 in good health and CMV-seropositive. Here the CDR3 reads CAWSVQGVQPQHF. Written as DNA, the CDR3 is TGTGCCTGGAGTGTGCAGGGGGTTCAGCCCCAGCATTTT.